The 19 T cell receptor beta chains presented below share a single source sample, sequenced in a study of CD8+CD57+ T cells in acquired aplastic anemia. According to the study, genomic DNA was the template for TCR beta VDJ and CDR3 profiling. One entry per CDR3 protein, called by TCRdb with MiXCR from the reads. The table lists approximately 130,000 distinct CDR3 sequences, roughly 40% of them singletons. Sequencing was done on patients that had shown CD8+CD57+ cell expansion by flow cytometry. Sequencing was performed on sorted CD4+, CD8+, or CD8+CD57+ T cells (not recorded which) from PBMCs. The receptors shown here come from a human donor with aplastic anemia.

The gene calls are TRBV10-3 and TRBJ1-2, with D maybe TRBD1 (5 bases). Germline V gene data show CDR1 as ENHRY and CDR2 as SYGVKD. The CDR3 is made up of 14 amino acids. CDR3 in amino acids: CTVSEGRVDNGYTF. DNA of the CDR3: TGTACCGTCAGTGAAGGCAGGGTTGACAATGGCTACACCTTC.

V usage is TRBV15 and J usage is TRBJ2-7; 11 nucleotides match TRBD2. This CDR3 has 17 residues. The germline CDR1 and CDR2 sequences are LNHNV and YYDKDF (reference sequence). Trimming cost V 1 base and J 2 bases; bases outside gene matches: 7. The CDR3 DNA sequence: TGTGCCACCAGCAGAGCTTTACTAGCGGGGGCCACCTACGAGCAGTACTTC. Translation: CATSRALLAGATYEQYF. The full variable domain, rest sourced from reference TRBV15 and TRBJ2-7, is DAMVIQNPRYQVTQFGKPVTLSCSQTLNHNVMYWYQQKSSQAPKLLFHYYDKDFNNEADTPDNFQSRRPNTSFCFLDIRSPGLGDTAMYLCATSRALLAGATYEQYFGPGTRLTVT.

The V and J genes are TRBV5-6 and TRBJ1-3; perhaps TRBD1 as D (5 bases). This CDR3 spans 14 amino acids. Germline values: CDR1 SGHDT, CDR2 YYEEEE. The V end was cut by 3 bases, the J end by 9 bases, with 16 bases between. The CDR3 here is CASSSGTTLVTIYF. In DNA form, the CDR3 reads TGTGCCAGCAGCTCGGGGACTACACTTGTCACCATATATTTT.

The CDR3 loop reads CASRGQNSPLHF. CDR3 nucleotide sequence: TGTGCCAGCAGGGGACAGAATTCACCCCTCCACTTT. The rearrangement uses TRBV25-1 and TRBJ1-6; 7 positions match TRBD1. V lost 6 bases, J lost 7 bases, and 0 bases stayed unmatched. The CDR3 is 12 residues long. Germline CDR1 MGHDK, CDR2 SYGVNS.

This CDR3 reads CASSSNKNTEAFF. The CDR3 bases are TGTGCCAGCAGCTCGAACAAGAACACTGAAGCTTTCTTT. The V call is TRBV7-6, the J call TRBJ1-1; D call uncertain. The CDR3 is made up of 13 amino acids. Germline V gene data show CDR1 as SGHVS and CDR2 as FNYEAQ. V was pared by 4 bases and J by 1 base, with 7 bases between.

The chain links TRBV5-1 to TRBJ1-4; 7 bases align to TRBD1. J lost 9 bases, V lost 3 bases, and 17 bases had no gene match. Looked up from germline, CDR1 is SGHRS and CDR2 is YFSETQ. The CDR3 covers 17 residues. This chain's CDR3 is CASSSATNDRVGKKLFF. The DNA of the CDR3 is TGCGCCAGCAGCTCCGCAACCAATGACAGGGTGGGGAAAAAACTGTTTTTT.

This clonotype was observed at least ten times. This chain links TRBV7-9 with TRBJ1-2, with a possible D match to TRBD1 (5 bases). Per germline, CDR1 SEHNR and CDR2 FQNEAQ (reference sequence). Trimming left V 1 base short and J 8 bases short, with 14 bases between. The length of the CDR3 is 14 residues. The CDR3 spells CASSLGPGGGGYTF. The DNA of the CDR3 is TGTGCCAGCAGCTTAGGCCCTGGGGGAGGAGGCTACACCTTC. Complete variable domain (other parts from reference TRBV7-9 and TRBJ1-2): DTGVSQNPRHKITKRGQNVTFRCDPISEHNRLYWYRQTLGQGPEFLTYFQNEAQLEKSRLLSDRFSAERPKGSFSTLEIQRTEQGDSAMYLCASSLGPGGGGYTFGSGTRLTVV.

The rearrangement joins TRBV29-1 to TRBJ2-7, with D possibly TRBD1 on 5 matching bases. Germline values: CDR1 SQVTM, CDR2 ANQGSEA. Between the trimmed V and J ends, which lost 2 bases and 2 bases, there was a span of 10 bases. This CDR3 has 13 amino acids. The CDR3 DNA follows: TGCAGCGTTGAAAAGACAGATGCCTACGAGCAGTACTTC. Translation gives CSVEKTDAYEQYF.

The chain uses TRBV6-5 and TRBJ1-1, with a weak D call TRBD1 (6 bases). The length of the CDR3 is 14 residues. Germline lookup yields CDR1 MNHEY and CDR2 SVGAGI. Trimming took off 3 bases at V and 1 base at J, with 9 bases between the two ends. CDR3 loop: CASSYLQGNTEAFF. CDR3 DNA: TGTGCCAGCAGTTATTTACAGGGGAACACTGAAGCTTTCTTT.

At least ten counts were recorded for this clonotype. The chain has TRBV4-1 and TRBJ2-2, with no clear D. This CDR3 is 12 amino acids long. Trimming pared 0 bases from V and 8 bases from J, leaving 4 bases between. From germline, CDR1 is MGHRA and CDR2 YSYEKL. As DNA, the CDR3 is TGCGCCAGCAGCCAAGAGGTAGGGGAGCTGTTTTTT. It is translated as CASSQEVGELFF.

This clonotype counts as medium-sized. The chain recombines TRBV2 with TRBJ2-7; weak D call: TRBD2 (5 bases). Germline V gives CDR1 SNHLY, CDR2 FYNNEI. The CDR3 length is 14 residues. Trimming took off 4 bases at V and 6 bases at J, with 16 bases between the two ends. CDR3 sequence reads: CASSAAARSGEQYV. CDR3 sequence (DNA): TGTGCCAGCAGTGCGGCGGCCAGAAGCGGCGAGCAGTACGTC.

Ten or more counts support this clonotype. The chain employs TRBV27 and TRBJ2-7; TRBD1 or TRBD2 may be the D gene (5 bases each). CDR3 length equals 16 residues. Trimming removed 6 bases at V and 0 bases at J, with 18 bases between. The germline gives CDR1 MNHEY, CDR2 SMNVEV (reference sequence). For the CDR3, the DNA is TGTGCCAGCAGGTTAAACCTCGGGACCTACTCCTACGAGCAGTACGTC. This translates into CASRLNLGTYSYEQYV.

The gene calls are TRBV6-1 and TRBJ2-2, with D possibly TRBD2 on 7 matching bases. V was trimmed by 2 bases and J by 5 bases, leaving 12 bases between them. The CDR3 is 15 residues long. Germline lookup yields CDR1 MNHNS and CDR2 SASEGT. The CDR3 nucleotides read TGTGCCAGCAGTGAACCAGGGGAGGGGACCGGGGAGCTGTTTTTT. Its translation: CASSEPGEGTGELFF.

The J gene is TRBJ1-6, the V gene TRBV20-1; D is possibly TRBD1 (6 bases). CDR3 length: 15 amino acids. CDR1 and CDR2 (germline): DFQATT, SNEGSKA (reference sequence). V lost 2 bases and J lost 7, with 15 bases in between. The CDR3 spells CSARIQGTSNSPLHF. The CDR3 DNA reads as TGCAGTGCTAGAATTCAGGGGACATCGAATTCACCCCTCCACTTT.

The V call is TRBV20-1, the J call TRBJ2-3; 10 bases are a match to TRBD2. CDR3 length: 16 amino acids. Germline V gene lookup returns CDR1 DFQATT and CDR2 SNEGSKA (reference sequence). Trimming at V came to 3 bases and at J to 0 bases, leaving 6 bases not matched to a gene. CDR3 in amino acids: CSASWLAGDSTDTQYF. The CDR3 DNA reads as TGCAGTGCTAGTTGGCTAGCGGGGGATAGCACAGATACGCAGTATTTT.

This clonotype has ten or more counts. The chain carries TRBV12-3 or TRBV12-4 and TRBJ1-6; possible D gene TRBD1, 5 bases. Trimming shortened V by 10 bases and J by 10 bases, and 23 bases separated the two germline ends. The CDR3 extends over 15 amino acids. The CDR3 sequence is CATSTRPGKDSPLHF. DNA of the CDR3: TGTGCCACCTCGACACGGCCAGGGAAGGACTCACCCCTCCACTTT.

This chain links TRBV19 with TRBJ1-6, with D perhaps TRBD1 (6 bases). With 6 bases removed from V and 2 bases from J, the gap between germline ends came to 8 bases. CDR3 length: 14 amino acids. Germline V lookup: CDR1 LNHDA, CDR2 SQIVND (reference sequence). The CDR3: CASSEGAYNSPLHF. The CDR3 DNA follows: TGTGCCAGTAGCGAGGGGGCCTATAATTCACCCCTCCACTTT.

This clonotype was seen at least ten times. The genes are TRBV6-1 and TRBJ1-6; D not resolved. The CDR3 has 13 residues. Per germline, CDR1 MNHNS and CDR2 SASEGT. Trimming removed 6 bases from V and 10 bases from J, with 13 bases in between. CDR3 residues: CASRIPPASPLHF. CDR3 coding DNA: TGTGCCAGCAGAATACCCCCAGCATCACCCCTCCACTTT.

The chain links TRBV11-2 to TRBJ1-6; a possible D gene is TRBD1 (5 bases). Between the trimmed V and J ends, which lost 5 bases and 6 bases, there was a span of 17 bases. Germline assignment: CDR1 SGHAT and CDR2 FQNNGV. The CDR3 contains 16 residues. CDR3 nucleotides: TGTGCCAGCAGCCCCAAGGGCCAGGGTTCTAATTCACCCCTCCACTTT. Residues: CASSPKGQGSNSPLHF.